Below, 24 T cell receptor beta chains from the same sample are listed, as sequenced in a study of blood T cell repertoires in COVID-19. Measured with immunoSEQ multiplex PCR; TCRdb has only the in-frame clones, and not every one. This table has approximately 210,000 clones, about 80% appearing once. Sequenced sample: peripheral blood. The receptors derive from a woman aged 40 to 50 with active or convalescent COVID-19.

The chain has TRBV11-3 and TRBJ2-6; TRBD1 aligns across 9 bases. Germline CDR1 reads SGHNT; CDR2 reads YENEEA. V gave up 5 bases and J gave up 2 bases; unmatched junction bases: 7. The CDR3 contains 17 residues. The CDR3 loop reads CASSTPGTGPGANVLTF. The CDR3 DNA sequence: TGTGCCAGCAGCACTCCCGGGACAGGGCCTGGGGCCAACGTCCTGACTTTC.

The chain has TRBV23-1 and TRBJ1-3; a weak D match, TRBD1 (6 bases). TRBV23-1 is noted as an ORF with a role that remains uncertain. CDR3 size: 17 residues. V was pared by 4 bases and J by 0 bases, with 16 bases between. CDR3 coding DNA: TGCGCCAGCAGTCGAGCTCAGGGGCACCTCTCTGGAAACACCATATATTTT. Residues: CASSRAQGHLSGNTIYF.

The chain is built from TRBV7-3 and TRBJ2-2, with 7 bases aligning to TRBD2. V dropped 0 bases and J dropped 6; count of bases not matched to a gene: 10. The CDR3 length is 17 residues. The germline V gene encodes CDR1 SGHTA and CDR2 FQGTGA. The CDR3 loop reads CASSLTHPGGGAGELFF. DNA of the CDR3: TGTGCCAGCAGCTTAACACACCCGGGGGGAGGCGCCGGGGAGCTGTTTTTT.

This clone appeared a single time. The chain carries TRBV30 and TRBJ2-3, with 10 bases aligning to TRBD1. The germline gives CDR1 GTSNPN, CDR2 SVGIG (reference sequence). V trimming: 2 bases; J trimming: 4 bases; junction bases outside the gene matches: 3. There are 14 residues in the CDR3. CDR3 region: CAWSPGQGSDTQYF. The DNA for the CDR3 is TGTGCCTGGAGTCCGGGACAGGGGTCAGATACGCAGTATTTT.

This chain joins TRBV5-1 and TRBJ2-3; no clear D gene. Germline-derived CDR1 and CDR2 are SGHRS and YFSETQ. This CDR3 region has 15 residues. Trimming shortened V by 0 bases and J by 2 bases, and 10 bases separated the two germline ends. CDR3 sequence reads: CASSLGDGFTDTQYF. The CDR3 DNA sequence: TGCGCCAGCAGCTTGGGTGACGGGTTCACAGATACGCAGTATTTT.

The chain employs TRBV19 and TRBJ2-7; 10 bases are shared with TRBD1. CDR1 is LNHDA, CDR2 SQIVND, per germline (reference sequence). The CDR3 spans 12 residues. V was clipped by 11 bases and J by 3 bases; unmatched bases: 4. CDR3 sequence: CALRTGGYEQYF. The CDR3 nucleotides are TGTGCCCTCAGGACAGGGGGCTACGAGCAGTACTTC.

The chain is built from TRBV6-5 and TRBJ1-3; D is uncertain. Trimming cost V 5 bases and J 2 bases, with 7 bases left between them. This CDR3 spans 13 amino acids. CDR1 is MNHEY and CDR2 is SVGAGI in the germline V gene. The CDR3 loop reads CASSKTTGNTIYF. Here the CDR3 DNA reads TGTGCCAGCAGTAAGACAACTGGAAACACCATATATTTT.

The V and J genes are TRBV7-8 and TRBJ1-3, with TRBD1 as a possible D gene (5 bases). The CDR3 totals 14 residues. V lost 2 bases, J lost 2 bases, and 7 bases lay in between. Germline assignment: CDR1 SGHVS and CDR2 FQNEAQ. This CDR3 reads CASSLSGTGNTIYF. CDR3 DNA: TGTGCCAGCAGCTTATCAGGGACTGGAAACACCATATATTTT.

This rearrangement joins TRBV2 to TRBJ2-7; D unclear. CDR3 length: 14 amino acids. V dropped 7 bases and J dropped 0 bases, with 13 bases sitting between them. CDR1 and CDR2 from the germline V gene are SNHLY and FYNNEI. CDR3 in amino acids: CASKRLLSSYEQYF. The CDR3 DNA sequence: TGTGCCAGCAAGCGACTCCTCAGCTCCTACGAGCAGTACTTC. The full variable domain, with the rest looked up from reference TRBV2 and TRBJ2-7, is EPEVTQTPSHQVTQMGQEVILRCVPISNHLYFYWYRQILGQKVEFLVSFYNNEISEKSEIFDDQFSVERPDGSNFTLKIRSTKLEDSAMYFCASKRLLSSYEQYFGPGTRLTVT.

The chain has TRBV29-1 and TRBJ1-4; 7 nucleotides agree with TRBD1. The germline CDR1 and CDR2 sequences are SQVTM and ANQGSEA. This CDR3 comprises 14 residues. The junction had 8 bases not matched to a gene; V was cut back by 6 bases and J by 4 bases. This CDR3 is CSVPNRGYNEKLFF. As DNA, the CDR3 is TGCAGCGTACCGAACAGGGGATATAATGAAAAACTGTTTTTT.

The chain recombines TRBV29-1 with TRBJ1-1; 7 bases map to TRBD1. CDR3 length: 14 amino acids. Germline V lookup: CDR1 SQVTM, CDR2 ANQGSEA. V was pared by 1 base and J by 5 bases, with 7 bases of the junction left unmatched. In DNA, the CDR3 is TGCAGCGTTGAAGCTAGACAGGGAAAAACTGAAGCTTTCTTT. This codes for CSVEARQGKTEAFF. Supplemented by reference TRBV29-1 and TRBJ1-1, the full variable domain reads SAVISQKPSRDICQRGTSLTIQCQVDSQVTMMFWYRQQPGQSLTLIATANQGSEATYESGFVIDKFPISRPNLTFSTLTVSNMSPEDSSIYLCSVEARQGKTEAFFGQGTRLTVV.

This rearrangement joins TRBV28 to TRBJ1-1, with no clear D. The CDR3 extends over 14 amino acids. Germline-derived CDR1 and CDR2 are MDHEN and SYDVKM. V lost 6 bases to trimming and J lost 10 bases, with 21 bases between them. In nucleotides, the CDR3 is TGTGCCAGCAGCCCCCCCCCTGGGCGGGATTCAGCTTTCTTT. Translation: CASSPPPGRDSAFF.

The chain joins TRBV3-1 (or the pseudogene TRBV3-2) to TRBJ2-3, with 15 bases matching TRBD2. The germline CDR1 and CDR2 sequences are LGHDT and YNNKEL (reference sequence). The CDR3 totals 18 residues. V shed 5 bases and J 2 bases; nucleotides not matched to a gene: 8. The CDR3 nucleotides are TGTGCCAGCAGCGATGGGACTAGCGGGAGGAGGGCCACAGATACGCAGTATTTT. It specifies CASSDGTSGRRATDTQYF.

The rearrangement links TRBV5-5 to TRBJ1-2, with a tentative D call TRBD1 (6 bases). The V end lost 0 bases, the J end lost 6 bases, and 18 bases lay between the germline ends. The CDR3 has 16 residues. Germline CDR1 and CDR2: SGHKS and YYEKEE (reference sequence). CDR3 DNA sequence: TGTGCCAGCAGCTTGGCTCCGTGGGGGCGTGGGAATGGCTACACCTTC. This gives the protein CASSLAPWGRGNGYTF.

V usage is TRBV28 and J usage is TRBJ1-2, with D perhaps TRBD1 (5 bases). The CDR3 extends over 14 amino acids. Looked up from germline, CDR1 is MDHEN and CDR2 is SYDVKM. V was shortened by 1 base and J by 2 bases, with 8 bases between the two germline ends. CDR3 protein: CASSLSGPNYGYTF. In DNA form, the CDR3 reads TGTGCCAGCAGTTTATCAGGGCCCAACTATGGCTACACCTTC.

J is TRBJ2-7 and V is TRBV9; the match to TRBD1 covers 9 bases. The CDR3 has 16 amino acids. The germline V gene has CDR1 SGDLS and CDR2 YYNGEE. V lost 3 bases, J lost 0 bases, and 7 bases stayed unmatched. This CDR3 is CASSASGTGLSYEQYF. The CDR3 DNA follows: TGTGCCAGCAGCGCTTCCGGGACAGGGCTCTCCTACGAGCAGTACTTC.

This sequence joins TRBV6-5 and TRBJ2-1, with 9 bases aligning to TRBD1. Germline-derived CDR1 and CDR2 are MNHEY and SVGAGI. With V trimmed by 6 bases and J by 4 bases, 1 base remained unmatched. This CDR3 is 13 amino acids long. The CDR3 bases are TGTGCCAGCAGGGACAGGGGTTACAATGAGCAGTTCTTC. As protein: CASRDRGYNEQFF.

The chain uses TRBV27 and TRBJ2-1, with 12 nucleotides matching TRBD1. V lost 5 bases and J lost 7; bases outside the gene matches: 6. CDR1 and CDR2 (germline): MNHEY, SMNVEV (reference sequence). This CDR3 region has 15 residues. The CDR3 sequence is CASSTRDRGLNEQFF. For the CDR3, the DNA is TGTGCCAGCAGTACTCGGGACAGGGGGCTAAATGAGCAGTTCTTC.

The chain employs TRBV5-6 and TRBJ2-1, with D possibly matching TRBD1 (6 bases). CDR1 and CDR2 (germline): SGHDT, YYEEEE. CDR3 length: 17 residues. The V end was cut by 1 base, the J end by 4 bases, with 18 bases between. The CDR3 reads CASSLSFADSHYNEQFF. Written as DNA, the CDR3 is TGTGCCAGCAGCTTGAGTTTTGCGGACAGCCATTACAATGAGCAGTTCTTC.

The gene calls are TRBV11-3 and TRBJ1-2, with TRBD1 identical over 7 bases. This CDR3 region has 13 residues. Germline V gives CDR1 SGHNT, CDR2 YENEEA. The trim removed 1 base at V and 6 bases at J, leaving 2 bases unmatched. CDR3 in DNA: TGTGCCAGCAGCTTAGCCACAGGGGATGGCTACACCTTC. It yields the protein CASSLATGDGYTF.

This chain joins TRBV5-1 and TRBJ2-1, with 8 bases matching TRBD1. V lost 2 bases, J lost 8 bases, and 9 bases stayed unmatched. Germline CDR1 reads SGHRS; CDR2 reads YFSETQ. The CDR3 has 15 residues. The CDR3 reads CASSLKQGALHEQFF. In nucleotides, the CDR3 is TGCGCCAGCAGCTTAAAGCAGGGGGCTTTGCATGAGCAGTTCTTC.

The J gene is TRBJ2-7, the V gene TRBV7-6, with 7 bases identical to TRBD1. The CDR3 sequence is 18 residues long. V shed 5 bases and J 0 bases; nucleotides not matched to a gene: 16. Germline CDR1 and CDR2: SGHVS and FNYEAQ. The CDR3 DNA reads TGTGCCAGCAGCCCGAGGGGGAGACAGGGTGGGAGCTCCTACGAGCAGTACTTC. Its protein is CASSPRGRQGGSSYEQYF.

The V and J genes are TRBV5-5 and TRBJ2-3, with TRBD2 identical over 7 bases. The J segment lost 6 bases and the V segment lost 4 bases, leaving 8 bases of the junction unmatched. This CDR3 has 14 amino acids. CDR1 is SGHKS and CDR2 is YYEKEE in the germline V gene (reference sequence). The CDR3 loop reads CASSRGGRGDTQYF. CDR3 DNA: TGTGCCAGCAGCCGGGGCGGGCGGGGGGATACGCAGTATTTT.

V gene TRBV7-8 combines with J gene TRBJ1-4; possible D gene TRBD1, 5 bases. Trimming took off 4 bases at V and 8 bases at J, with 20 bases between the two ends. The V gene's germline CDR1 is SGHVS and CDR2 FQNEAQ. There are 16 residues in the CDR3. Written as DNA, the CDR3 is TGTGCCAGCAGCTACAGGCCAAGGCAAGGAGAGGAAAAACTGTTTTTT. Translation gives CASSYRPRQGEEKLFF.